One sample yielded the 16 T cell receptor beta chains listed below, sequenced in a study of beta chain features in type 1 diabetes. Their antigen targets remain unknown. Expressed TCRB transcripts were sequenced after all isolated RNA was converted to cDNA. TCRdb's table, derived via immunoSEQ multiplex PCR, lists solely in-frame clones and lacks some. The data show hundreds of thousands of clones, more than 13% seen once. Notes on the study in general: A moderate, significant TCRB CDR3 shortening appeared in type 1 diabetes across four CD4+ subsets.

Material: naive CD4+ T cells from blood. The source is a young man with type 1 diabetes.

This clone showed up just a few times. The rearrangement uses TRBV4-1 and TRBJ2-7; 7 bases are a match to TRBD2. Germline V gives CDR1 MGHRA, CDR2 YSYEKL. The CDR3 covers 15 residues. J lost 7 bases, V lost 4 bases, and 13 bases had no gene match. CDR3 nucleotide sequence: TGCGCCAGCAGCCTTCGACTAGCCTACGAGGGGGAGCAGTACTTC. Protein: CASSLRLAYEGEQYF.

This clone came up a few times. The CDR3 loop reads CATRMDSYGYTF. CDR3 DNA sequence: TGTGCCACCAGGATGGACAGCTATGGCTACACCTTC. This chain links TRBV6-1 with TRBJ1-2; weak D call: TRBD1 (6 bases). CDR1 and CDR2 from the germline V gene are MNHNS and SASEGT. CDR3 size: 12 residues. Trimming shortened V by 10 bases and J by 4 bases, and 13 bases separated the two germline ends.

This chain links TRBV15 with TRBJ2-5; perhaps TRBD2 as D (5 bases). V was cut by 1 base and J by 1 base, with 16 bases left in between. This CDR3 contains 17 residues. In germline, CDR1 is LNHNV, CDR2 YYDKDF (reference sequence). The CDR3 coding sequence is TGTGCCACCAGCAGAGCTCCGACGGGGTCAATCCAAGAGACCCAGTACTTC. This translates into CATSRAPTGSIQETQYF.

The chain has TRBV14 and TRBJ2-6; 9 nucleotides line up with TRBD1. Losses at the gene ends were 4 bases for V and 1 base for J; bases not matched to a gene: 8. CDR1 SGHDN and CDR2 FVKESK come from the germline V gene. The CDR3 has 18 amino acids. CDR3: CASSPLQGAASGANVLTF. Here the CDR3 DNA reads TGTGCCAGCAGCCCACTACAGGGGGCGGCTTCTGGGGCCAACGTCCTGACTTTC.

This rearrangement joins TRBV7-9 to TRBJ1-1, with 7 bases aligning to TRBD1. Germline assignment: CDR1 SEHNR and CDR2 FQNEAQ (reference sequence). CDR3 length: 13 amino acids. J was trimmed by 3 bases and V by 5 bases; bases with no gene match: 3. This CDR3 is CASSLTGDTEAFF. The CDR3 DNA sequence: TGTGCCAGCAGCCTCACAGGGGACACTGAAGCTTTCTTT.

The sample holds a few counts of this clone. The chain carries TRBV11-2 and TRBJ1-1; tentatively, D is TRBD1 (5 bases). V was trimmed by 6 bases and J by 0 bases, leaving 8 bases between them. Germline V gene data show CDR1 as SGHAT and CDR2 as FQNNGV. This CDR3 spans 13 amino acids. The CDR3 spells CASRGTVNTEAFF. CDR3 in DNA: TGTGCCAGCAGGGGGACGGTGAACACTGAAGCTTTCTTT.

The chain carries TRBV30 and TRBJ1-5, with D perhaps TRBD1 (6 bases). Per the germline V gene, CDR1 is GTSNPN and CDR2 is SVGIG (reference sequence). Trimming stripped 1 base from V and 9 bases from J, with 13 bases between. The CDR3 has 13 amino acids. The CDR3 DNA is TGTGCCTGGAGTGGCGGGACACTTGTGCCCCAGCATTTT. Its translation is CAWSGGTLVPQHF.

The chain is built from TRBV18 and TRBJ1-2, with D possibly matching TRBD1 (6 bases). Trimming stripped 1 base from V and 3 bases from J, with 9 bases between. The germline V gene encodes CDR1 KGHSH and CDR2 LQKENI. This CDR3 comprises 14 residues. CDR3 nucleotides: TGTGCCAGCTCACCACGGGACACCTACTATGGCTACACCTTC. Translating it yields CASSPRDTYYGYTF.

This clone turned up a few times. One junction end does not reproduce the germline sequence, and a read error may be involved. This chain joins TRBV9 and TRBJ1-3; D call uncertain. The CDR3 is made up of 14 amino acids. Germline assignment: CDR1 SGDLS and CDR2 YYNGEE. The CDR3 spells CASSVSGYPNTIYF. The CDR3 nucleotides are TGTGCCAGCAGCGTAAGCGGGTACCCAAACACCATATACTTT.

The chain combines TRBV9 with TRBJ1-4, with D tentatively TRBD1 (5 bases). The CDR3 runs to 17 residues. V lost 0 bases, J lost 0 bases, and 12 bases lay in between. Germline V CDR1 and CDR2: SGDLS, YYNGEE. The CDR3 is CASSVDGRVATNEKLFF. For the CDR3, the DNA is TGTGCCAGCAGCGTAGATGGCAGGGTGGCAACTAATGAAAAACTGTTTTTT.

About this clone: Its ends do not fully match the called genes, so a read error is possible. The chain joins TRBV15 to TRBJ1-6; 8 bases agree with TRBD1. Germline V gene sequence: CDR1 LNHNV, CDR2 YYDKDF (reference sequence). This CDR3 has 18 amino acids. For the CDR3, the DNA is TGTGTCACCAGGTCAGGGAGGCAGGGGGCCTCCTATAATTCACCCCTCCACTTT. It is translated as CVTRSGRQGASYNSPLHF. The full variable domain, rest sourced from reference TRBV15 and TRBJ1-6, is DAMVIQNPRYQVTQFGKPVTLSCSQTLNHNVMYWYQQKSSQAPKLLFHYYDKDFNNEADTPDNFQSRRPNTSFCFLDIRSPGLGDTAMYLCVTRSGRQGASYNSPLHFGNGTRLTVT.

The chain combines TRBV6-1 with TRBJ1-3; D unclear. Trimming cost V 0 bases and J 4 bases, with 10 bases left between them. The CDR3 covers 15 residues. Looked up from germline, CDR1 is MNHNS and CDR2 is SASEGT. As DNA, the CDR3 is TGTGCCAGCAGTGAAGCAAGCGGGTTAGGAAACACCATATATTTT. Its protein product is CASSEASGLGNTIYF.

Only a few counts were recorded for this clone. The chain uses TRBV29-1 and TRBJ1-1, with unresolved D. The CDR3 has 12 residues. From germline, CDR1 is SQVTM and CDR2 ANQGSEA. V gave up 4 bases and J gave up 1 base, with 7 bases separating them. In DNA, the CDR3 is TGCAGCGTTGTTGCAGGGAACACTGAAGCTTTCTTT. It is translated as CSVVAGNTEAFF. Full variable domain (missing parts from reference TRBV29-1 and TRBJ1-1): SAVISQKPSRDICQRGTSLTIQCQVDSQVTMMFWYRQQPGQSLTLIATANQGSEATYESGFVIDKFPISRPNLTFSTLTVSNMSPEDSSIYLCSVVAGNTEAFFGQGTRLTVV.

For the CDR3, the DNA is TGTGCCAGCAGAATCGCCGGGGGCACTGAAGCTTTCTTT. Amino acids: CASRIAGGTEAFF. The chain uses TRBV27 and TRBJ1-1, with TRBD1 as a possible D gene (5 bases). With 6 bases removed from V and 4 bases from J, the gap between germline ends came to 12 bases. Germline CDR1 and CDR2: MNHEY and SMNVEV (reference sequence). There are 13 residues in the CDR3.

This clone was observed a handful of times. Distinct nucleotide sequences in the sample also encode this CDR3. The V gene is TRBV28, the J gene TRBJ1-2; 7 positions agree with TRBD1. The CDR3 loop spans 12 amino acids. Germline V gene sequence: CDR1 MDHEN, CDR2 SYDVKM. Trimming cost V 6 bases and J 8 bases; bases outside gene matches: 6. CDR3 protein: CASSLGQRGYTF. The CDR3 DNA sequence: TGTGCCAGCAGCCTGGGACAGCGCGGCTACACCTTC.

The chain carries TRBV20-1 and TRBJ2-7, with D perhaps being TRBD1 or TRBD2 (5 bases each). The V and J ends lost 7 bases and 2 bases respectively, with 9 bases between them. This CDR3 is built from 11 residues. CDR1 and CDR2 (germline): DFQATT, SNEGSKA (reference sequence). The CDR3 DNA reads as TGCAGTGTTAAGGGACCCTACGAGCAGTACTTC. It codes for CSVKGPYEQYF.